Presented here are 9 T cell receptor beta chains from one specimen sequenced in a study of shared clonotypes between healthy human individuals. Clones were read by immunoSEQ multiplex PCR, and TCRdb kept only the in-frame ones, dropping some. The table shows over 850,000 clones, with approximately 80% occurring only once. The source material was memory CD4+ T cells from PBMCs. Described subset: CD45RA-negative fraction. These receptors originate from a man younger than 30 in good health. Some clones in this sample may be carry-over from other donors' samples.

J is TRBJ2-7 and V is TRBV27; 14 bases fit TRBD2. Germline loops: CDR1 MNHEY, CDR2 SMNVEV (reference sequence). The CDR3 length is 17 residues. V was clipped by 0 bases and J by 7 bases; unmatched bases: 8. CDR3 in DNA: TGTGCCAGCAGTTTATCTCTCCGACTAGCGGGAGGGCATGAGCAGTACTTC. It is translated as CASSLSLRLAGGHEQYF.

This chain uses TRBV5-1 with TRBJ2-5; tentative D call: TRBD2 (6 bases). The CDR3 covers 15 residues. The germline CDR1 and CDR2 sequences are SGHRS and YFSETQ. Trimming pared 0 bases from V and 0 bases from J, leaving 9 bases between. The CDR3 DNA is TGCGCCAGCAGCTTGGCCGGGGGTAACCAAGAGACCCAGTACTTC. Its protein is CASSLAGGNQETQYF.

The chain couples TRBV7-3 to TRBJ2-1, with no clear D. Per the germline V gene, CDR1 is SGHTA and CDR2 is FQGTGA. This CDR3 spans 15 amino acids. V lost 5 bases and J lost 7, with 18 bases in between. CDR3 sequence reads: CASSPALGGANEQFF. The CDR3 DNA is TGTGCCAGCAGCCCGGCCCTCGGCGGAGCAAATGAGCAGTTCTTC.

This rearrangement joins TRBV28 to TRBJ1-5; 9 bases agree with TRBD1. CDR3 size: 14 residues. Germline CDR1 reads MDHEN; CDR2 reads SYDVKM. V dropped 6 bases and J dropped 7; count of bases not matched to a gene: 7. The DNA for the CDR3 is TGTGCCAGCAGCCGGGACAGGGCGGCCCAGCCCCAGCATTTT. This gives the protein CASSRDRAAQPQHF.

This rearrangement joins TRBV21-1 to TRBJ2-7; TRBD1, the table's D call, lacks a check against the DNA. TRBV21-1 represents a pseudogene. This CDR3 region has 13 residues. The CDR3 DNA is TGTGCCAGCAGCAGGGGCCGCTCCTACGAGCAGTACTTC. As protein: CASSRGRSYEQYF.

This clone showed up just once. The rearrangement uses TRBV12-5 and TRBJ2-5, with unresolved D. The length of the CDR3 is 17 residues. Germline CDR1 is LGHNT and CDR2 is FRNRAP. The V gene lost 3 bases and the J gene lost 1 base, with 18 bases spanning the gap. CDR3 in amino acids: CASGLTWPGRPQETQYF. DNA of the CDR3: TGTGCTAGTGGTTTAACGTGGCCGGGCAGGCCCCAAGAGACCCAGTACTTC.

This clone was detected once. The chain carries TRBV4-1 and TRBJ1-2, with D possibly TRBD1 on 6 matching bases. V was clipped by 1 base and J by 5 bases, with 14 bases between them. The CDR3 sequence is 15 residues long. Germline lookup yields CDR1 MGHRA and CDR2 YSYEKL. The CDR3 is CASSQGQDGGYGYTF. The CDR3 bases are TGCGCCAGCAGCCAAGGACAGGATGGGGGGTATGGCTACACCTTC.

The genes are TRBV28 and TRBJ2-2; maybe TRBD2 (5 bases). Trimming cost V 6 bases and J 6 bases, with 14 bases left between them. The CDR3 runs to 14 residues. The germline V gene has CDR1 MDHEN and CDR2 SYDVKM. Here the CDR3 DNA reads TGTGCCAGCAGCACTCCCGGCGGGCCCGGGGAGCTGTTTTTT. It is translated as CASSTPGGPGELFF.

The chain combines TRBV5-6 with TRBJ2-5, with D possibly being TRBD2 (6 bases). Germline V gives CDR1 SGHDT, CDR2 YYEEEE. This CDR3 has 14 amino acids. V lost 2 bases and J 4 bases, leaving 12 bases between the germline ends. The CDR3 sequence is CASSFRLDPETQYF. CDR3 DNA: TGTGCCAGCAGCTTCCGACTAGACCCAGAGACCCAGTACTTC.